These T cell receptor beta chains were read from a single sample in a study of T cell changes during pregnancy in multiple sclerosis. The method was immunoSEQ multiplex PCR; TCRdb's version includes in-frame clones alone and lacks a portion of them. The sample lists tens of thousands of clones, around 93% occurring once. Sequenced here: CD4+ T cells from peripheral blood mononuclear cells, sampled in the third trimester of pregnancy. These receptors came from a female donor with multiple sclerosis, enrolled in a pregnancy study. CDR3s include the opening cysteine and the closing phenylalanine or tryptophan. The D gene is left open where the match is weak. Rows give clone size only sometimes, using once, few, many, or a class for an expanded clone.

V,D,J,length,size,DNA,CDR3
TRBV5-1,TRBD2,TRBJ2-1,15,-,TGCGCCAGCAGCTCCCTAGCGGCCTTTAGGGATGAGCAGTTCTTC,CASSSLAAFRDEQFF
TRBV9,TRBD2,TRBJ2-1,18,-,TGTGCCAGCAGCCCCCGGACTAGCGGGATCGCCTCCTACAATGAGCAGTTCTTC,CASSPRTSGIASYNEQFF
TRBV5-4,TRBD2,TRBJ2-7,15,-,TGTGCCAGCAGCTTGGGTGTCGCGAGCGGGGGGGAGCAGTACTTC,CASSLGVASGGEQYF
TRBV5-6,TRBD1,TRBJ2-2,15,-,TGTGCCAGCAGCTCCTACAGGGGGCTCACCGGGGAGCTGTTTTTT,CASSSYRGLTGELFF
TRBV28,TRBD1,TRBJ2-7,15,-,TGTGCCAGCAGCGCCCAAGGGGGCGTCGGGTACGAGCAGTACTTC,CASSAQGGVGYEQYF
TRBV28,-,TRBJ1-4,13,-,TGTGCCAGCATCAGGGGTAGTAATGAAAAACTGTTTTTT,CASIRGSNEKLFF
TRBV15,-,TRBJ1-3,15,-,TGTGCCACCAGCAGAGAGGGAGGAATCGGAAACACCATATATTTT,CATSREGGIGNTIYF
TRBV28,-,TRBJ1-1,14,-,TGTGCCAGCAGTTTACCGGGGGGTGATACTGAAGCTTTCTTT,CASSLPGGDTEAFF
TRBV10-3,TRBD2,TRBJ2-3,16,-,TGTGCCATCAGTGAAGGACTAGCGGGGAATCCAGATACGCAGTATTTT,CAISEGLAGNPDTQYF
TRBV5-1,-,TRBJ2-5,15,-,TGCGCCAGCAGCTTGGTTTCAGGGGTTGGAGAGACCCAGTACTTC,CASSLVSGVGETQYF
TRBV9,-,TRBJ2-7,13,-,TGTGCCAGCAGCGCCGGACAGTCCTACGAGCAGTACTTC,CASSAGQSYEQYF
TRBV30,TRBD1,TRBJ1-1,13,-,TGTGCCTGGAGGGGACAGATGAACACTGAAGCTTTCTTT,CAWRGQMNTEAFF
TRBV2,-,TRBJ1-1,13,-,TGTGCCAGCAGGGTAGACAGTGGCACTGAAGCTTTCTTT,CASRVDSGTEAFF
TRBV5-6,TRBD2,TRBJ2-2,18,-,TGTGCCAGCAGGCGCCTAGGACTAGCAGCCGCGAACACCGGGGAGCTGTTTTTT,CASRRLGLAAANTGELFF
TRBV5-1,-,TRBJ2-7,15,-,TGCGCCAGCAGCTTGGGGGGGGAGTCCCCCTACGAGCAGTACTTC,CASSLGGESPYEQYF
TRBV7-2,-,TRBJ2-2,17,-,TGTGCCAGCAGCTTAATTGGAAGCGGCCGACTCACCGGGGAGCTGTTTTTT,CASSLIGSGRLTGELFF
TRBV19,TRBD2,TRBJ2-7,13,-,TGTGCCAGTTCCCGCAATGGGGGGGGCGAGCAGTACTTC,CASSRNGGGEQYF
TRBV7-2,TRBD2,TRBJ2-1,15,-,TGTGCCAGCTCCCAGGGACTAGCGGGAGTGGGTGAGCAGTTCTTC,CASSQGLAGVGEQFF
TRBV19,-,TRBJ1-1,11,-,TGTGCCAGTAGTATAGAGACAAAGGCTTTCTTT,CASSIETKAFF
TRBV18,TRBD2,TRBJ2-1,17,-,TGTGCCAGCTCACCCCCGGGACTAGCGGGGGATCACAATGAGCAGTTCTTC,CASSPPGLAGDHNEQFF
TRBV7-8,-,TRBJ2-5,13,-,TGTGCCAGCAGCTCCAGGACTGAAGAGACCCAGTACTTC,CASSSRTEETQYF
TRBV5-1,TRBD2,TRBJ2-1,14,-,TGCGCCAGCAGCTTTCGAGCGGGAGTGGTTGAGCAGTTCTTC,CASSFRAGVVEQFF
TRBV5-1,TRBD2,TRBJ2-7,16,-,TGCGCCAGCAGCTTGGCGGGGGGAAGGGCGGGTTACGAGCAGTACTTC,CASSLAGGRAGYEQYF
TRBV28,-,TRBJ1-1,14,-,TGTGCCAGCAGTTTAATCCGGGTGAACACTGAAGCTTTCTTT,CASSLIRVNTEAFF
TRBV29-1,TRBD2,TRBJ2-1,17,-,TGCAGCGTCGGACTAGCGGGAGCCCAACCCCTCTACAATGAGCAGTTCTTC,CSVGLAGAQPLYNEQFF
TRBV7-9,-,TRBJ2-2,14,-,TGTGCCAGCAGCCTCCCACACGACACCGGGGAGCTGTTTTTT,CASSLPHDTGELFF
TRBV5-1,TRBD1,TRBJ1-1,16,once,TGCGCCAGCAGCACCTACCCGGGACAGGTTAACACTGAAGCTTTCTTT,CASSTYPGQVNTEAFF
TRBV28,-,TRBJ1-2,14,-,TGTGCCAGCAGTTTACAGGCACTGAACTATGGCTACACCTTC,CASSLQALNYGYTF